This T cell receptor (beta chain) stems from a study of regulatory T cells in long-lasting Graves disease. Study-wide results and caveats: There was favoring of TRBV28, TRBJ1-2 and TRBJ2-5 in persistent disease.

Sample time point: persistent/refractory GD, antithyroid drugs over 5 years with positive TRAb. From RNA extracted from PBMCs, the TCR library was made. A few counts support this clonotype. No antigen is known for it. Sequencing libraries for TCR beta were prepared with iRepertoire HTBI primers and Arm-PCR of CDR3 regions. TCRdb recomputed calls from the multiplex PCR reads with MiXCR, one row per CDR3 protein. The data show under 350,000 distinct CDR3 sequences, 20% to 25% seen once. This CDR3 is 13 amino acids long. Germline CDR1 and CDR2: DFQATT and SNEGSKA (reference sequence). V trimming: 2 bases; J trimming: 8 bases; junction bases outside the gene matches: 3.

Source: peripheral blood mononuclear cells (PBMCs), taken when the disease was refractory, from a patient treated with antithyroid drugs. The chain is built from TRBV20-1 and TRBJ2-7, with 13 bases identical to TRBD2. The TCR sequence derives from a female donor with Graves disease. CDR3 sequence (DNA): TGCAGTGCTAGACTTGGGACTAGCGGGAAGCAGTACTTC. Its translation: CSARLGTSGKQYF.